Sequencing of this TCR beta chain was carried out in a study of blood T cell repertoires in COVID-19. About the research overall: Italy, Spain and the United States were the sources of the convalescent and acute COVID-19 samples. The analysed material was cDNA or gDNA that came from T cells, B-cell-depleted T cells, or PBMCs.

As processed by the authors: Scientists estimated how many nucleated cells there were by amplifying reference gene primers. The protocol was immunoSEQ multiplex PCR, while the TCRdb copy is restricted to in-frame clones and leaves out a portion. V, J and clone size are taken as reported in that table, and D and trimming were inferred from the DNA itself. This sample has 250,000 to 350,000 clones, with 70% to 90% found just once. The germline gives CDR1 LGHNA, CDR2 YNFKEQ. The CDR3 is 15 amino acids. V lost 2 bases to trimming and J lost 1 base; unmatched junction nucleotides: 2. Assignment of participants to cohorts was predicated upon participant-reported clinical history.

The sequenced material came from PBMCs or T cells enriched from blood (not recorded which). The sequence was collected from a woman aged 25 to 39 who had recovered from COVID-19. The chain combines TRBV4-2 with TRBJ1-2; 9 bases line up with TRBD1. In DNA, the CDR3 is TGTGCCAGCAGCCAACAGGACAGGGGTAACTATGGCTACACCTTC. Its translation: CASSQQDRGNYGYTF.